This T cell receptor beta chain was identified during a study of blood T cell repertoires in COVID-19. Turning to the study itself: Both acute and convalescent COVID-19 samples were obtained from the United States, Italy and Spain.

Authors' data handling: Reference gene primer amplification gave estimated nucleated cell counts. Assay: immunoSEQ multiplex PCR; the TCRdb copy retains only in-frame clones and omits some. D and trimming come from the DNA, and the V and J calls and clone size come from that table. The top ten hold about 6.9% of the sample, which has about 200,000 clones, approximately 84% seen once. This TCR was sampled from a human donor with acute or convalescent COVID-19. The donor label of this sample is uncertain. Sequenced: peripheral blood.

CDR3 amino acids: CASSQDSGTSASSYEQYF. The DNA for the CDR3 is TGCGCCAGCAGCCAAGACTCCGGGACTAGCGCGTCATCCTACGAGCAGTACTTC. The V call is TRBV4-3, the J call TRBJ2-7; TRBD2 agrees at 10 bases. The CDR3 sequence is 18 residues long. Germline CDR1 reads LGHNA; CDR2 reads YSLEER. Trimming took 0 bases from V and 1 from J; bases not matched to a gene: 9.